The TCR beta chain described here comes from a study of CD8+CD57+ T cells in acquired aplastic anemia. Study-wide background: Average DNA yield from sorted CD4+ and CD8+ cells was approximately 3 ug.

Regarding this clonotype: Antigen: not known.

The ends were cut back, 6 bases at V and 6 bases at J, with 16 bases in the middle. Germline CDR1 reads DFQATT; CDR2 reads SNEGSKA (reference sequence). This CDR3 region has 13 residues. Patients picked for sequencing had shown CD8+CD57+ cell expansion detected by flow cytometry. Study-wide results and caveats: No significant difference in CD8+ Simpson's diversity was found between patients and controls. A set of twenty-nine CD8+ CDR3 sequences was shared between patients and controls, and these sequences appeared highly expressed in patients.

TCR beta VDJ and CDR3 profiling used genomic DNA as template. Each CDR3 protein gets one entry after TCRdb re-called the reads with MiXCR. The sample contains some 98,000 distinct CDR3 sequences, 55% to 70% of which appear only once. The chain has TRBV20-1 and TRBJ2-3; a possible D gene is TRBD2 (6 bases). The receptor comes from a human donor with aplastic anemia. Input material: sorted CD4+, CD8+, or CD8+CD57+ T cells (not recorded which) from PBMCs. Here the CDR3 reads CSATGTVGDTQYF. The CDR3, as DNA: TGCAGTGCCACCGGGACTGTTGGGGATACGCAGTATTTT.